This T cell receptor beta chain appears in the sequencing data of a study of Ad26.COV2.S vaccination and SARS-CoV-2 variants. Study overall: Administration of Ad26.COV2.S was intramuscular, either once or twice 56 days apart. The study's findings and limits: There was reportedly substantial breadth in spike-specific CD8+ and CD4+ T cell responses after vaccination.

Germline CDR1 and CDR2: SGHVS and FNYEAQ. V lost 3 bases and J 10 bases, leaving 10 bases between the germline ends. CDR3 length: 12 residues. Treatment indicated: 15 to 20 received Ad26.COV2.S at low or high dose, single or two shots; five or six received placebo; per-sample allocation not given. On day 63 after the first injection, vaccine and placebo recipients gave samples. The donor was a Boston adult aged 18-55 years. TCRdb keeps only in-frame clones here, not all; method: immunoSEQ multiplex PCR. In the table there are 500,000 or so clones, about 91% of which are singletons. About this clone: Its specificity is not known.

The receptor's source is a person aged 18-65 years who received the Ad26.COV2.S COVID-19 vaccine or a placebo. The chain couples TRBV7-6 to TRBJ2-1; D may be TRBD2 (6 bases). Sequenced here: peripheral blood, sampled in a trial of Ad26.COV2.S vaccine versus placebo. Here the CDR3 reads CASSLVEGEQFF. The CDR3 region has the DNA TGTGCCAGCAGCTTGGTGGAGGGGGAGCAGTTCTTC.